This TCR beta chain was sequenced for a study of T cell changes during pregnancy in multiple sclerosis. The CDR3 runs 15 residues. Trimming took 10 bases from V and 3 from J; bases not matched to a gene: 9. Germline values: CDR1 MNHEY, CDR2 SVGAGI. A single count supports this clone. Data came from immunoSEQ multiplex PCR; TCRdb stores just in-frame clones and leaves some out. The sample lists roughly 110,000 clones; approximately 90% were seen once. The TCR comes from a female donor with multiple sclerosis, enrolled in a pregnancy study. The sequencing here drew on peripheral blood, taken after pregnancy. The chain joins TRBV6-5 to TRBJ1-2, with 12 bases that match TRBD1. The CDR3 spells CAIGTGGFPDYGYTF. The DNA of the CDR3 is TGTGCCATCGGGACAGGGGGCTTCCCGGACTATGGCTACACCTTC.